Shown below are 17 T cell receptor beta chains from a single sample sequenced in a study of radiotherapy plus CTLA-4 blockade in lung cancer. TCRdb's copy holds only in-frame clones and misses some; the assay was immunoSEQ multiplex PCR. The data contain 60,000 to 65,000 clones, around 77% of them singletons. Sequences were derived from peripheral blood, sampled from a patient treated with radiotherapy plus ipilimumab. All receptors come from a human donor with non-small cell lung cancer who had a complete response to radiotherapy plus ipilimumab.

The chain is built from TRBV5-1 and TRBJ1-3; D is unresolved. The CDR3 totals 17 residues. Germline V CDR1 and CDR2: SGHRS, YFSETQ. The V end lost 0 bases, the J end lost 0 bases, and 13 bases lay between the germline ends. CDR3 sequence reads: CASSLGFGEDSGNTIYF. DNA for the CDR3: TGCGCCAGCAGCTTGGGGTTTGGGGAAGACTCTGGAAACACCATATATTTT.

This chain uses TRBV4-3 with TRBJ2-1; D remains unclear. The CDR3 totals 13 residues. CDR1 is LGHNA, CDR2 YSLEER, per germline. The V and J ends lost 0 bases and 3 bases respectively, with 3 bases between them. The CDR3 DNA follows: TGCGCCAGCAGCCAAGACTACTACAATGAGCAGTTCTTC. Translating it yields CASSQDYYNEQFF.

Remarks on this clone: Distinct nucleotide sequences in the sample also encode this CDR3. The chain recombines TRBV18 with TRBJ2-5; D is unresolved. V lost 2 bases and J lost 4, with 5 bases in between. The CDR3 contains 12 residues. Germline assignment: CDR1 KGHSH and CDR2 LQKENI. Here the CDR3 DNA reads TGTGCCAGCTCACCAGGGCGAGAGACCCAGTACTTC. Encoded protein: CASSPGRETQYF. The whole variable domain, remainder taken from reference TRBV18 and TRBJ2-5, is NAGVMQNPRHLVRRRGQEARLRCSPMKGHSHVYWYRQLPEEGLKFMVYLQKENIIDESGMPKERFSAEFPKEGPSILRIQQVVRGDSAAYFCASSPGRETQYFGPGTRLLVL.

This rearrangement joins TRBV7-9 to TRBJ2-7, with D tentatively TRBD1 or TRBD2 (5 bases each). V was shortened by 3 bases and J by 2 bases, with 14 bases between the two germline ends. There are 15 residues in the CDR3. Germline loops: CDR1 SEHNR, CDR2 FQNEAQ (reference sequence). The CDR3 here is CASSFGARPPYEQYF. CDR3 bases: TGTGCCAGCAGCTTCGGGGCCCGCCCTCCCTACGAGCAGTACTTC.

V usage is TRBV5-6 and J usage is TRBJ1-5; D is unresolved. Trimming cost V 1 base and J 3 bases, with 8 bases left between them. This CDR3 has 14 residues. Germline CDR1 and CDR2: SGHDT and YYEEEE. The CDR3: CASSLRADNQPQHF. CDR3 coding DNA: TGTGCCAGCAGCTTGAGGGCAGACAATCAGCCCCAGCATTTT.

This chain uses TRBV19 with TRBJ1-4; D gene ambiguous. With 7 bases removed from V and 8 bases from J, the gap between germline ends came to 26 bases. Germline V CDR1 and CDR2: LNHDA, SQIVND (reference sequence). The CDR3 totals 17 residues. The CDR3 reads CASTPRERSVVREKLFF. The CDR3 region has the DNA TGTGCCAGTACCCCCCGTGAGCGGTCTGTCGTCCGGGAAAAACTGTTTTTT.

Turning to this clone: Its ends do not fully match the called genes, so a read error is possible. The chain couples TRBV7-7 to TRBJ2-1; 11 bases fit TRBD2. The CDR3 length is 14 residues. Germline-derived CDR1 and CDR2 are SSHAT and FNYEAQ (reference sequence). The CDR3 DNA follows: TGTGCTAGCAGCTCGGGACTAGCGGCAAATGAGCAGTTCTTC. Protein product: CASSSGLAANEQFF. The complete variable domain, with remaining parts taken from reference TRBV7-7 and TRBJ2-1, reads GAGVSQSPRYKVTKRGQDVTLRCDPISSHATLYWYQQALGQGPEFLTYFNYEAQPDKSGLPSDRFSAERPEGSISTLTIQRTEQRDSAMYRCASSSGLAANEQFFGPGTRLTVL.

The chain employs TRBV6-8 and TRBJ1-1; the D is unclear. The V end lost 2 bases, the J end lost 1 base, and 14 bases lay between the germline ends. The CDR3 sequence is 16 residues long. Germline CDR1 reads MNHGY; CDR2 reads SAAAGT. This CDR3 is CASSYPAGGRNTEAFF. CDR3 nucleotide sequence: TGTGCCAGCAGTTACCCGGCTGGCGGTAGGAACACTGAAGCTTTCTTT.

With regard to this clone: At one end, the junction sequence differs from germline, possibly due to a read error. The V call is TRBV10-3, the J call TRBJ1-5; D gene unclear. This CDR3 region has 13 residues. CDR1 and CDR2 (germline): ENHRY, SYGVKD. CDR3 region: CAVSESKGQPQHF. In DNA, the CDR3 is TGTGCCGTCAGTGAGTCGAAGGGACAGCCCCAGCATTTT.

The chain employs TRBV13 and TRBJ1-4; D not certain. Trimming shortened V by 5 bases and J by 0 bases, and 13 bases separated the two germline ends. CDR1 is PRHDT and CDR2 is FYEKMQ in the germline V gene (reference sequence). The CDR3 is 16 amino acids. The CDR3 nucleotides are TGTGCCAGCAGCCGAATGGGGAGCTCAACTAATGAAAAACTGTTTTTT. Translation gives CASSRMGSSTNEKLFF.

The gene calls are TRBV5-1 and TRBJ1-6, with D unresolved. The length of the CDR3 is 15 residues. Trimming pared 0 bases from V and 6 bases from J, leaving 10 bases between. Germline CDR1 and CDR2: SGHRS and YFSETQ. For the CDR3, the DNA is TGCGCCAGCAGCTTGGACGGCAGCTCTAATTCACCCCTCCACTTT. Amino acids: CASSLDGSSNSPLHF.

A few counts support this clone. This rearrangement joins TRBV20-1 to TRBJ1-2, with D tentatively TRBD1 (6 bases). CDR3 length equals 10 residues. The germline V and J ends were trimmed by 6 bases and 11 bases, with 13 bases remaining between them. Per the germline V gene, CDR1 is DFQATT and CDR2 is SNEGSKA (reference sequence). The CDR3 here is CSAGTIGYTF. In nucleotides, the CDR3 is TGCAGTGCCGGGACAATCGGGTACACCTTC.

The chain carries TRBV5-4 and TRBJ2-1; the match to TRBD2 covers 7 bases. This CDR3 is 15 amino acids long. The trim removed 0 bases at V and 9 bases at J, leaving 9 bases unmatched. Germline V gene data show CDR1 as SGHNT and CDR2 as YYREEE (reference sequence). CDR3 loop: CASSLAFSGISEQFF. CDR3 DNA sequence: TGTGCCAGCAGCTTGGCTTTCAGCGGGATCAGTGAGCAGTTCTTC.

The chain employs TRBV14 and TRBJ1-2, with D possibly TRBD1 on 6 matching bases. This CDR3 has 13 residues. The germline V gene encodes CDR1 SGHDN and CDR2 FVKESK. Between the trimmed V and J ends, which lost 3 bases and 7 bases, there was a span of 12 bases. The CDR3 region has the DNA TGTGCCAGCAGCCAGGCCGGGGGGCTTGGCTACACCTTC. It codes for CASSQAGGLGYTF. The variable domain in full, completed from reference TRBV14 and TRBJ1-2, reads EAGVTQFPSHSVIEKGQTVTLRCDPISGHDNLYWYRRVMGKEIKFLLHFVKESKQDESGMPNNRFLAERTGGTYSTLKVQPAELEDSGVYFCASSQAGGLGYTFGSGTRLTVV.

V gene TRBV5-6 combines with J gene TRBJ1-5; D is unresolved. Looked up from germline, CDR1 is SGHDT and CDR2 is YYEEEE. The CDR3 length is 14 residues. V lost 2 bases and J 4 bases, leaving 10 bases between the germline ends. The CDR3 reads CASSFGVRNQPQHF. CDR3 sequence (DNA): TGTGCCAGCAGCTTCGGGGTACGGAATCAGCCCCAGCATTTT.

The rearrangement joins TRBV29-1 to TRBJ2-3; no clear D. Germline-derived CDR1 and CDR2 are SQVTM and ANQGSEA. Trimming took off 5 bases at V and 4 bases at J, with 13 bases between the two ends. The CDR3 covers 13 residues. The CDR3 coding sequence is TGCAGCGTTAGGCCAGGTGGTGCAGATACGCAGTATTTT. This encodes CSVRPGGADTQYF.

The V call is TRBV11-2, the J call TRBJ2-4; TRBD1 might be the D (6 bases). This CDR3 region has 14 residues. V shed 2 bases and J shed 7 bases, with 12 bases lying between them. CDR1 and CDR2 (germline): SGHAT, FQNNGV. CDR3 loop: CASSLYRTANIQYF. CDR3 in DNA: TGTGCCAGCAGCTTATACCGGACAGCCAACATTCAGTACTTC.